Listed below are T cell receptor beta chains from one sample, sequenced in a study of CD8+ T cells in alopecia areata. Produced via immunoSEQ multiplex PCR; TCRdb's table is partial and in-frame only. The sample yields 120,000 or so clones, about 50% seen once. What was sequenced was NKG2D-low CD8+ T cells sorted from blood. All receptors derive from a human donor with alopecia areata. Both conserved end residues are part of each CDR3. A D gene is named only where the DNA matches it firmly. Size tells how often a clone was seen (once, few, many) or the class of an expanded clone, and some rows leave it out.

>TRBV30|NA|TRBJ1-1|NA
CAWTLTVNTEAFF
TGTGCCTGGACCCTGACAGTGAACACTGAAGCTTTCTTT
>TRBV28|NA|TRBJ2-2|NA
CASSLVNTGELFF
TGTGCCAGCAGTTTAGTCAACACCGGGGAGCTGTTTTTT
>TRBV30|once|TRBJ2-3|NA
CAWMITDTQYF
TGTGCCTGGATGATCACAGATACGCAGTATTTT
>TRBV29-1|NA|TRBJ2-1|TRBD1
CSVRGTGGLEQFF
TGCAGCGTGAGGGGGACAGGGGGCCTCGAGCAGTTCTTC
>TRBV28|NA|TRBJ1-6|NA
CASTDSHREEPLHF
TGTGCCAGCACCGATAGCCACAGGGAAGAGCCCCTCCACTTT
>TRBV4-1|few|TRBJ1-5|NA
CASSPEPGEGQPQHF
TGCGCCAGCAGCCCCGAGCCAGGGGAAGGTCAGCCCCAGCATTTT
>TRBV4-3|NA|TRBJ2-1|NA
CASSQVMASPTNEQFF
TGCGCCAGCAGCCAGGTTATGGCCAGTCCGACGAATGAGCAGTTCTTC
>TRBV29-1|NA|TRBJ2-7|NA
CSVEDGTSYEQYF
TGCAGCGTTGAAGATGGGACAAGCTACGAGCAGTACTTC
>TRBV7-9|NA|TRBJ2-7|NA
CASSLVSRGTKYF
TGTGCCAGCAGCTTAGTAAGTCGTGGGACAAAGTACTTC
>TRBV30|NA|TRBJ2-7|NA
CAWTSAGALEQYF
TGTGCCTGGACCTCAGCGGGTGCCTTGGAGCAGTACTTC
>TRBV27|NA|TRBJ2-3|NA
CASRDALGTDTQYF
TGTGCCAGCAGGGATGCACTTGGCACAGATACGCAGTATTTT
>TRBV5-6|few|TRBJ2-7|TRBD2
CASSSGTIHEQYF
TGTGCCAGCAGTTCCGGGACTATCCACGAGCAGTACTTC
>TRBV5-1|NA|TRBJ1-1|NA
CASSLRGLNTEAFF
TGCGCCAGCAGCTTGAGGGGCTTGAACACTGAAGCTTTCTTT
>TRBV29-1|NA|TRBJ2-5|NA
CSVDWGREETQYF
TGCAGCGTTGATTGGGGCAGGGAAGAGACCCAGTACTTC
>TRBV29-1|NA|TRBJ1-2|NA
CSVELPESYTF
TGCAGCGTTGAGTTGCCGGAGAGCTACACCTTC
>TRBV20-1|NA|TRBJ2-1|NA
CSARDGNKQFF
TGCAGTGCTAGAGATGGGAATAAGCAGTTCTTC
>TRBV5-1|NA|TRBJ2-5|NA
CASSLEGQETQYF
TGCGCCAGCAGCTTGGAAGGGCAAGAGACCCAGTACTTC
>TRBV9|NA|TRBJ1-1|NA
CASSGRGGPNTEAFF
TGTGCCAGCAGCGGCCGCGGGGGTCCTAACACTGAAGCTTTCTTT
>TRBV5-4|NA|TRBJ1-1|NA
CASSFGRRPEAFF
TGTGCCAGCAGCTTCGGACGGAGGCCTGAAGCTTTCTTT
>TRBV7-2|NA|TRBJ1-1|NA
CASSQNWENTEAFF
TGTGCCAGCAGCCAAAATTGGGAGAACACTGAAGCTTTCTTT
>TRBV29-1|few|TRBJ2-3|NA
CSVAGTNSTDTQYF
TGCAGCGTGGCTGGGACCAATAGCACAGATACGCAGTATTTT
>TRBV7-9|NA|TRBJ2-5|NA
CASTPDPSETQYF
TGTGCCAGCACCCCGGACCCGTCAGAGACCCAGTACTTC
>TRBV5-1|NA|TRBJ2-1|NA
CASSLRYPEQFF
TGCGCCAGCAGCTTGCGGTACCCTGAGCAGTTCTTC
>TRBV9|NA|TRBJ2-7|TRBD2
CASSDGTSGATYEQYF
TGTGCCAGCAGCGACGGGACTAGCGGGGCTACCTACGAGCAGTACTTC
>TRBV29-1|NA|TRBJ2-1|TRBD2
CSVENWGSSGSLFF
TGCAGCGTTGAAAATTGGGGGTCTAGCGGGAGTTTGTTCTTC
>TRBV9|few|TRBJ2-5|TRBD1
CASSAPRQGAGETQYF
TGTGCCAGCAGCGCGCCGCGACAGGGGGCAGGAGAGACCCAGTACTTC
>TRBV29-1|few|TRBJ2-3|NA
CSALGSLTDTQYF
TGCAGCGCCTTGGGGAGCCTCACAGATACGCAGTATTTT
>TRBV30|few|TRBJ2-5|TRBD1
CAWSAGQGGETQYF
TGTGCCTGGAGCGCCGGACAGGGAGGCGAGACCCAGTACTTC
>TRBV27|NA|TRBJ2-7|TRBD1
CASSQQGGPVEQYF
TGTGCCAGCAGTCAACAGGGGGGCCCTGTGGAGCAGTACTTC
>TRBV5-1|NA|TRBJ2-2|TRBD2
CASSWTSGRVRTGELFF
TGCGCCAGCAGCTGGACTAGCGGGAGGGTTCGGACCGGGGAGCTGTTTTTT
>TRBV19|NA|TRBJ2-5|NA
CASRADQETQYF
TGTGCCAGTAGGGCGGATCAAGAGACCCAGTACTTC
>TRBV29-1|NA|TRBJ2-1|NA
CSVVGGTSNEQFF
TGCAGCGTTGTTGGCGGGACGAGCAATGAGCAGTTCTTC
>TRBV5-6|few|TRBJ1-1|TRBD1
CASSSGTGGKAFF
TGTGCCAGCAGCTCTGGGACAGGCGGCAAGGCTTTCTTT
>TRBV11-2|few|TRBJ2-5|NA
CASSLDQNVWETQYF
TGTGCCAGCAGCTTAGATCAAAACGTGTGGGAGACCCAGTACTTC
>TRBV29-1|NA|TRBJ1-1|NA
CSVVGRHSLNTEAFF
TGCAGCGTTGTAGGCCGTCACTCGTTGAACACTGAAGCTTTCTTT